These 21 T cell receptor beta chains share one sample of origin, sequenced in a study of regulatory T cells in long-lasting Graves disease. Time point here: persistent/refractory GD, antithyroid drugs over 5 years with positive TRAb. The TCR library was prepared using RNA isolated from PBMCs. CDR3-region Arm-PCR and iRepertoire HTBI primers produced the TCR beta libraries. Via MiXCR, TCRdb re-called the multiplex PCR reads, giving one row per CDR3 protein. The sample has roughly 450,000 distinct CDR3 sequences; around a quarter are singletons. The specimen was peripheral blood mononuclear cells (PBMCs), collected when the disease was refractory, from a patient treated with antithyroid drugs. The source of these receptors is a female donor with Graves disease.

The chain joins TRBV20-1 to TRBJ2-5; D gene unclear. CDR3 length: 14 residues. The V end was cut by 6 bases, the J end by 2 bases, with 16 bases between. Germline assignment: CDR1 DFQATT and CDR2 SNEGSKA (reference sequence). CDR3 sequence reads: CSAVPPKGQETQYF. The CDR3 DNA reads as TGCAGTGCGGTACCCCCTAAGGGTCAAGAGACCCAGTACTTC.

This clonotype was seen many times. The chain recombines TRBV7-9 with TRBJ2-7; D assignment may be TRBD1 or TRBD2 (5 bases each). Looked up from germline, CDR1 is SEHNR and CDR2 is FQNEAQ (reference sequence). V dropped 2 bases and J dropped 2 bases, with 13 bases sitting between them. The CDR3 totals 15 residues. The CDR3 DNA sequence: TGTGCCAGCAGCTTATCCTCCCGGGGCCCCTACGAGCAGTACTTC. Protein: CASSLSSRGPYEQYF.

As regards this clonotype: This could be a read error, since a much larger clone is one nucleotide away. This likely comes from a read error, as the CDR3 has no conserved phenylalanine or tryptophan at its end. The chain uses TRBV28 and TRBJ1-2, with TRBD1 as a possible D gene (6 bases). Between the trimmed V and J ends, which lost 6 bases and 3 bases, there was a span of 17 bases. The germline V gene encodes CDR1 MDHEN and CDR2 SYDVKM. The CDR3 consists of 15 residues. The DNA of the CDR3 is TGTGCCAGCAGGACTTCAGGGGTTAATGACTATGGCTACACCCTC. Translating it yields CASRTSGVNDYGYTL.

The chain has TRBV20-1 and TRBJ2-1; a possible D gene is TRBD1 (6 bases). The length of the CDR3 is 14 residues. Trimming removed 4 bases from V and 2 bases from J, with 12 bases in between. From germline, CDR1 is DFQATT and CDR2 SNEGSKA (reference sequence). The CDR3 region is CSATGTPAYNEQFF. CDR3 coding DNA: TGCAGTGCTACCGGGACACCCGCCTACAATGAGCAGTTCTTC.

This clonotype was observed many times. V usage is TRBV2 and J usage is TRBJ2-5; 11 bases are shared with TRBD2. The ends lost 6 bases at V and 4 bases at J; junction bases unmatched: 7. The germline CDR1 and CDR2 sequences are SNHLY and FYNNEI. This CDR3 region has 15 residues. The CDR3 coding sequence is TGTGCCAGCAGATCGGGACTAGCGGTCCGAGAGACCCAGTACTTC. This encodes CASRSGLAVRETQYF.

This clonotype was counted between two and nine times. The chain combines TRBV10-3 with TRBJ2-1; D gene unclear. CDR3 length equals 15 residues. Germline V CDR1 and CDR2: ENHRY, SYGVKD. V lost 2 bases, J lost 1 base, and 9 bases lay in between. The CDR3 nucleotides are TGTGCCATCAGTGAGCCGGCAGGTTCCTACAATGAGCAGTTCTTC. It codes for CAISEPAGSYNEQFF.

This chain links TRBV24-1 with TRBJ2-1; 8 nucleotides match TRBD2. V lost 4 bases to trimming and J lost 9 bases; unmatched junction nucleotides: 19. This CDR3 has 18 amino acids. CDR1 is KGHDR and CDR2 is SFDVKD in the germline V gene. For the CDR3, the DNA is TGTGCCACCAGTGACCCCGGGAGGTCGGGCGGGAGGATTGGTGAGCAGTTCTTC. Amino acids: CATSDPGRSGGRIGEQFF.

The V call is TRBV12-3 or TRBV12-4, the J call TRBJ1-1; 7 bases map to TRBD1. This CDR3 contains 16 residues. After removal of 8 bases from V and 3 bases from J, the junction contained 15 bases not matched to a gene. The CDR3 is CASSPPGQPVDTEAFF. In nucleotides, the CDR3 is TGTGCCAGCTCGCCGCCGGGACAGCCGGTTGACACTGAAGCTTTCTTT.

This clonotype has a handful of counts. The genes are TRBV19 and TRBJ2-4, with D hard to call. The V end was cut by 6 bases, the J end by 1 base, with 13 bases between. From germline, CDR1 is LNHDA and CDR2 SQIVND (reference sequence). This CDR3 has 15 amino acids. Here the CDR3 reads CASSSGVPAKNIQYF. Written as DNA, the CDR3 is TGTGCCAGTAGCAGTGGTGTACCGGCCAAAAACATTCAGTACTTC. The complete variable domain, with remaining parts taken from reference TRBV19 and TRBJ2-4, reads DGGITQSPKYLFRKEGQNVTLSCEQNLNHDAMYWYRQDPGQGLRLIYYSQIVNDFQKGDIAEGYSVSREKKESFPLTVTSAQKNPTAFYLCASSSGVPAKNIQYFGAGTRLSVL.

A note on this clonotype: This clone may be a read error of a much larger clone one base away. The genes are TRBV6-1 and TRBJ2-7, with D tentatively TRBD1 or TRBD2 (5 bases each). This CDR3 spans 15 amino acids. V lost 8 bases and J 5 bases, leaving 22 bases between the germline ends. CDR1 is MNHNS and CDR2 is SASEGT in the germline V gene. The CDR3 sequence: CASGRPTGAGNEQYF. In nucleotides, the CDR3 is TGTGCCAGCGGCCGTCCCACAGGCGCCGGGAACGAGCAGTACTTC.

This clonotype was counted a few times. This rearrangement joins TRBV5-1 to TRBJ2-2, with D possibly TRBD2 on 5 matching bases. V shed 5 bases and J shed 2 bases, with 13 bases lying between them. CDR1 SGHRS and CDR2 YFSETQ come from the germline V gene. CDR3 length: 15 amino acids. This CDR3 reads CASSKGALNTGELFF. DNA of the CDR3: TGCGCCAGCAGTAAGGGAGCTTTAAACACCGGGGAGCTGTTTTTT. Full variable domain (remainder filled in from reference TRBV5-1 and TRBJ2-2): KAGVTQTPRYLIKTRGQQVTLSCSPISGHRSVSWYQQTPGQGLQFLFEYFSETQRNKGNFPGRFSGRQFSNSRSEMNVSTLELGDSALYLCASSKGALNTGELFFGEGSRLTVL.

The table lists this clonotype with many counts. The CDR3 DNA sequence: TGTGCTAGTGGTATCGCTCAGGGTCGCGGCTACACCTTC. Amino acid sequence: CASGIAQGRGYTF. V is TRBV12-5 and J is TRBJ1-2, with D possibly being TRBD1 (5 bases). Germline values: CDR1 LGHNT, CDR2 FRNRAP. With 5 bases removed from V and 8 bases from J, the gap between germline ends came to 15 bases. The CDR3 runs 13 residues.

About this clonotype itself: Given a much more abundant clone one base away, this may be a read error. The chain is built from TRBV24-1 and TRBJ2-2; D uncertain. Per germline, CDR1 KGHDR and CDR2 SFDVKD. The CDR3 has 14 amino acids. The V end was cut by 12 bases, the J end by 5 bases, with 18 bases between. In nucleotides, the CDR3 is TGTGCCGTAGCTCCGGACCCACTAACCGGGGAGCTGTTTTTT. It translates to CAVAPDPLTGELFF.

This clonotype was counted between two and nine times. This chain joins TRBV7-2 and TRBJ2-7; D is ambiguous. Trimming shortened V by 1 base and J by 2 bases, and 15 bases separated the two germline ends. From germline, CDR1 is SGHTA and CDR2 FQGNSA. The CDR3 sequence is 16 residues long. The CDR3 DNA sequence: TGTGCCAGCAGCTTAGAGGGCATTGCGGTTCCCTACGAGCAGTACTTC. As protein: CASSLEGIAVPYEQYF.

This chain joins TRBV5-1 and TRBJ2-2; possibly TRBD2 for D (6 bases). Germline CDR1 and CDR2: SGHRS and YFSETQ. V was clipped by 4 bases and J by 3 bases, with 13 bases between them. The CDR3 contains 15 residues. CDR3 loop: CASSLVLAYTGELFF. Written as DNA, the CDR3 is TGCGCCAGCAGCCTCGTGCTAGCGTACACCGGGGAGCTGTTTTTT.

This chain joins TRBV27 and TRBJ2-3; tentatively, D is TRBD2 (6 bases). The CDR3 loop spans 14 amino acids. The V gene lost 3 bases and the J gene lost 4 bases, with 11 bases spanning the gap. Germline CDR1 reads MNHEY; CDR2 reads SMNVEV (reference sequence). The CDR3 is CASSFSGWADTQYF. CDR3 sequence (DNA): TGTGCCAGCAGTTTTAGCGGTTGGGCAGATACGCAGTATTTT.

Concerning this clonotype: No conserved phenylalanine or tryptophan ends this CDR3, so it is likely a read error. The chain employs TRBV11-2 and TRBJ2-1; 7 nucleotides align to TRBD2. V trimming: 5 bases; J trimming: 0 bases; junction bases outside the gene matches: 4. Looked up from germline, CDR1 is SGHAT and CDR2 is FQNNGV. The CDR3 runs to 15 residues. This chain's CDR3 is CASSQGRGSYNEQFL. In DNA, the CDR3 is TGTGCCAGCAGCCAAGGGAGGGGCTCCTACAATGAGCAGTTCCTC.

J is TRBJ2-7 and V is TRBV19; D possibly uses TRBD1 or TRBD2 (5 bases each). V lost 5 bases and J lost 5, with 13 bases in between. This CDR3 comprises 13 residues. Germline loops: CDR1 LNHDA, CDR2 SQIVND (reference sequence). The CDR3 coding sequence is TGTGCCAGTAGTCAGGGAGCTATCGACGAGCAGTACTTC. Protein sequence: CASSQGAIDEQYF.

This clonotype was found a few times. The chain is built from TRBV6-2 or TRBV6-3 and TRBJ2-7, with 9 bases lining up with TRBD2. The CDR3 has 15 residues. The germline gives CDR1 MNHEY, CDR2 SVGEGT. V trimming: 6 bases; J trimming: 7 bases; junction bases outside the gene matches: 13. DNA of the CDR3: TGTGCCAGCAGCCGCTTGCGGGAGGGCCTAGGAGAGCAGTACTTC. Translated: CASSRLREGLGEQYF.

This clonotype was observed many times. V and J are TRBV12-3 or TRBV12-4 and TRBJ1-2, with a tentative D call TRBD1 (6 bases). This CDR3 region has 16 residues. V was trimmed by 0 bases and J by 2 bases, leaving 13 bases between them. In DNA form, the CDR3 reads TGTGCCAGCAGTTTAGCTTTCCTCGGGGGCAACTATGGCTACACCTTC. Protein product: CASSLAFLGGNYGYTF.

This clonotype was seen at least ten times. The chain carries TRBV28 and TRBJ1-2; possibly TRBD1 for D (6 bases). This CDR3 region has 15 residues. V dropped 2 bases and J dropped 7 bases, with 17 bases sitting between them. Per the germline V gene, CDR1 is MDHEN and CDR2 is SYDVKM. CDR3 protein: CASSLVQGFEGGYTF. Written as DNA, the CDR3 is TGTGCCAGCAGTTTAGTACAGGGATTTGAGGGTGGCTACACCTTC.